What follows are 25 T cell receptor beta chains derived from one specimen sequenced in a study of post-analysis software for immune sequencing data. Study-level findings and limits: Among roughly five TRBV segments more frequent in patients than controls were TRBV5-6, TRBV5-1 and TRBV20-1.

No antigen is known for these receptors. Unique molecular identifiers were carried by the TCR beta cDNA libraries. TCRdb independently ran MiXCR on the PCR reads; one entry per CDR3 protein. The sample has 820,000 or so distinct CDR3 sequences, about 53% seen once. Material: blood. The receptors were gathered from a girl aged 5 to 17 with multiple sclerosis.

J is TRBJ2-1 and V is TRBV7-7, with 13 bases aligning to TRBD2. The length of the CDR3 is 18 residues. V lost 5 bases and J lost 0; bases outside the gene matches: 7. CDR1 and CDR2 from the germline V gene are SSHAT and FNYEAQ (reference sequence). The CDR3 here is CASSRLAGGTYSYNEQFF. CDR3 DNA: TGTGCCAGCAGCCGACTAGCGGGGGGTACCTACTCCTACAATGAGCAGTTCTTC.

The CDR3 DNA reads as TGTGCCATCAGCAAACAGACCTACGAGCAGTACTTC. It yields the protein CAISKQTYEQYF. This chain uses TRBV10-3 with TRBJ2-7; D unresolved. The CDR3 covers 12 residues. Trimming removed 6 bases from V and 2 bases from J, with 8 bases in between. The germline gives CDR1 ENHRY, CDR2 SYGVKD.

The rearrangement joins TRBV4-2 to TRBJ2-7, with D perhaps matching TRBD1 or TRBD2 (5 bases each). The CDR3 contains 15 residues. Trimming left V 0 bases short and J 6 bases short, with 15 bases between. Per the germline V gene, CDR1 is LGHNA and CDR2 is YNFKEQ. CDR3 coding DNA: TGTGCCAGCAGCCAAGATGATACAGGAGGTGGCGAGCAGTACTTC. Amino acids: CASSQDDTGGGEQYF.

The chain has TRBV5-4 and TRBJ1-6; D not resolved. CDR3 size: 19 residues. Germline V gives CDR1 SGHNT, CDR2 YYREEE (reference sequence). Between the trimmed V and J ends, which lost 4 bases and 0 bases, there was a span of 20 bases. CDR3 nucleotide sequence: TGTGCCAGCAGCACCACACACCCTGGGAAAAGCTCCTATAATTCACCCCTCCACTTT. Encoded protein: CASSTTHPGKSSYNSPLHF.

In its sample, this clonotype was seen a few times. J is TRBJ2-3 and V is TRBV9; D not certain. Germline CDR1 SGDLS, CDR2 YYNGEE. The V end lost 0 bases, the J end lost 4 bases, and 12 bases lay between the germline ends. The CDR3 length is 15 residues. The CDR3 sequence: CASSVGGDAADTQYF. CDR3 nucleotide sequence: TGTGCCAGCAGCGTAGGTGGGGATGCGGCAGATACGCAGTATTTT.

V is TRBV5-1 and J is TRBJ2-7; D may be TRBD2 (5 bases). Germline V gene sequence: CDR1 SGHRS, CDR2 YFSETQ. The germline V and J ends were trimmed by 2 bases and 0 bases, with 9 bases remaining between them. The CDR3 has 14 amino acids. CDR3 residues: CASSFHGNSYEQYF. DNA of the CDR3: TGCGCCAGCAGCTTTCACGGGAACTCCTACGAGCAGTACTTC.

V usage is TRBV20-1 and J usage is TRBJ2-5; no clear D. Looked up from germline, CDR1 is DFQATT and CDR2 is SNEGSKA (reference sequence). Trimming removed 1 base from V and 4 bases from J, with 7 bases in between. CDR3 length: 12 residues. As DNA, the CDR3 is TGCAGTGCTAGAGCAACTGTAGAGACCCAGTACTTC. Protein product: CSARATVETQYF.

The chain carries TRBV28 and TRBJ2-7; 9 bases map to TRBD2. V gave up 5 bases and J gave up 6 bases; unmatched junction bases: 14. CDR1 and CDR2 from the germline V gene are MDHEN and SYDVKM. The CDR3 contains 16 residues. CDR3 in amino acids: CASSQMSGGSVLEQYF. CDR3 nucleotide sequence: TGTGCCAGCAGTCAGATGAGCGGGGGGAGCGTTCTCGAGCAGTACTTC. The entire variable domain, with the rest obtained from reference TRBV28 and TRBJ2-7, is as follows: DVKVTQSSRYLVKRTGEKVFLECVQDMDHENMFWYRQDPGLGLRLIYFSYDVKMKEKGDIPEGYSVSREKKERFSLILESASTNQTSMYLCASSQMSGGSVLEQYFGPGTRLTVT.

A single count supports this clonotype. DNA for the CDR3: TGTGCCAGCAGCTTGGGAATACAGCAAGAGACCCAGTACTTC. Translated, it gives CASSLGIQQETQYF. This chain uses TRBV5-6 with TRBJ2-4, with no clear D. The J call could be wrong; TRBJ2-5 is a better fit for the DNA end. The CDR3 sequence is 14 residues long. The V gene's germline CDR1 is SGHDT and CDR2 YYEEEE.

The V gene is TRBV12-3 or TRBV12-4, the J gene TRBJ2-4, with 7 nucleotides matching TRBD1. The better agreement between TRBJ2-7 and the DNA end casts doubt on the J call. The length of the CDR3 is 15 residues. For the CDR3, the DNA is TGTGCCAGCAGCTCCATTGAGGGGGCCTGCTACGAGCAGTACTTC. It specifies CASSSIEGACYEQYF.

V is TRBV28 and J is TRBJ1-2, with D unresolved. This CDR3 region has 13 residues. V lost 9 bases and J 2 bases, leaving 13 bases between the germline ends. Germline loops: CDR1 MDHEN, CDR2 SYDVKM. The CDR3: CASNRNQNYGYTF. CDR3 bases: TGTGCCAGTAACAGAAATCAAAACTATGGCTACACCTTC.

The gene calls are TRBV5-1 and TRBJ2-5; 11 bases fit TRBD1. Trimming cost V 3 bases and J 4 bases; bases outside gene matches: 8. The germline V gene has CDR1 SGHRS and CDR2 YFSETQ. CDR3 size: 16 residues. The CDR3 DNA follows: TGCGCCAGCAGCTCCCCTTTGGACAGGGGGCGAGAGACCCAGTACTTC. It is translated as CASSSPLDRGRETQYF. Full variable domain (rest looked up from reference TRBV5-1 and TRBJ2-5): KAGVTQTPRYLIKTRGQQVTLSCSPISGHRSVSWYQQTPGQGLQFLFEYFSETQRNKGNFPGRFSGRQFSNSRSEMNVSTLELGDSALYLCASSSPLDRGRETQYFGPGTRLLVL.

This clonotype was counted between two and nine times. The CDR3 DNA sequence: TGTGCCAGCAGCTTCGGTAGAAAAGAGACCCAGTACTTC. This sequence encodes CASSFGRKETQYF. The chain joins TRBV11-3 to TRBJ2-5; D unclear. Trimming cost V 3 bases and J 3 bases, with 8 bases left between them. The CDR3 extends over 13 amino acids. Germline V CDR1 and CDR2: SGHNT, YENEEA.

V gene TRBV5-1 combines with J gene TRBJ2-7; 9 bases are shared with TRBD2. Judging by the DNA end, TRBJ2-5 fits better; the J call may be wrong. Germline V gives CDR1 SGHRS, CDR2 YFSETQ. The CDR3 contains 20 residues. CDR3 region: CASSSEGLAGGPGVKETQYF. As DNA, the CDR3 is TGCGCCAGCAGCTCCGAGGGACTGGCGGGAGGGCCGGGAGTCAAAGAGACCCAGTACTTC.

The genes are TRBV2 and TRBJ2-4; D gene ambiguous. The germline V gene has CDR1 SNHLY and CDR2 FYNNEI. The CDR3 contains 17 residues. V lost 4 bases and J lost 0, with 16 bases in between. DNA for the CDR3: TGTGCCAGCAGTGCGGACCTCTCCCATGAAGCCAAAAACATTCAGTACTTC. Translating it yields CASSADLSHEAKNIQYF.

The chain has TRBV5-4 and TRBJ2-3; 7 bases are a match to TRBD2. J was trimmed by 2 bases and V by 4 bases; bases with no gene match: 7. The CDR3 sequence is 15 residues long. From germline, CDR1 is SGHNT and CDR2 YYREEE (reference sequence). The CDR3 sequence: CASSLSSGFTDTQYF. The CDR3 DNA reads TGTGCCAGCAGCCTGTCTAGCGGTTTCACAGATACGCAGTATTTT.

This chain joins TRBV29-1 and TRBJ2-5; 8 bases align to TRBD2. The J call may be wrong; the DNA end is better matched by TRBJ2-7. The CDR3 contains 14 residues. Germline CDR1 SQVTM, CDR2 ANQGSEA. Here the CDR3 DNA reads TGCAGCGTTGTGGCGGGAGGTTCATTCTACGAGCAGTACTTC. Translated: CSVVAGGSFYEQYF.

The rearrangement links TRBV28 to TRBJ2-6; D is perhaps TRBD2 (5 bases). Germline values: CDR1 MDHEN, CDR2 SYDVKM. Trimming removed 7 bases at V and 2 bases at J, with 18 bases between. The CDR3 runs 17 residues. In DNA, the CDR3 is TGTGCCAGCAACCTAGGGCCGGGGTATACTGGGGCCAACGTCCTGACTTTC. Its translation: CASNLGPGYTGANVLTF.

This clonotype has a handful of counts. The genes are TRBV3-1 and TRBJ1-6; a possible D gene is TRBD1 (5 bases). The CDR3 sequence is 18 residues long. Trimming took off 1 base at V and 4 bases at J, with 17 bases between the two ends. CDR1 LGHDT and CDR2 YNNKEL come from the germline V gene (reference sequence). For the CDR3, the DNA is TGTGCCAGCAGCCAAGCAGGGAACTTGGCGGCTTATAATTCACCCCTCCACTTT. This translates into CASSQAGNLAAYNSPLHF.

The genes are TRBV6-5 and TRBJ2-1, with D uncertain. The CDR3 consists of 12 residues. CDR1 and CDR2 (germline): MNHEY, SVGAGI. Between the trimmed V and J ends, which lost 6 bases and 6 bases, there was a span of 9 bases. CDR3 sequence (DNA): TGTGCCAGCAGCCCGAGGACCAATGAGCAGTTCTTC. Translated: CASSPRTNEQFF.

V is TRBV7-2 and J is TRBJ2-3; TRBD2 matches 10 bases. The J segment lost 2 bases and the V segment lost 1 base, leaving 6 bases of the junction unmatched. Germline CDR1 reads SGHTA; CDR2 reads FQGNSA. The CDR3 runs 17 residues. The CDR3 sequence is CASSLVFGTSVTDTQYF. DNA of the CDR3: TGTGCCAGCAGCTTAGTGTTCGGGACTAGCGTCACAGATACGCAGTATTTT.

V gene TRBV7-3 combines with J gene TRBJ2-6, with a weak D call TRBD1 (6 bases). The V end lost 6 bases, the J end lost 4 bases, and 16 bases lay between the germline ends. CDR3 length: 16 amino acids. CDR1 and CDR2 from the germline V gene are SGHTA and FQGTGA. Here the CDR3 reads CASRAQSGAGANVLTF. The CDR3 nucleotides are TGTGCCAGCAGGGCCCAATCAGGGGCCGGGGCCAACGTCCTGACTTTC.

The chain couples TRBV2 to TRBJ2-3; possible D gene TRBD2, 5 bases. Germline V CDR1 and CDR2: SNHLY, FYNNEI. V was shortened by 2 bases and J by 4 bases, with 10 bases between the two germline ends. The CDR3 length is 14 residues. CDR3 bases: TGTGCCAGCAGTGAAACTAGGCCGTCAGATACGCAGTATTTT. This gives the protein CASSETRPSDTQYF.

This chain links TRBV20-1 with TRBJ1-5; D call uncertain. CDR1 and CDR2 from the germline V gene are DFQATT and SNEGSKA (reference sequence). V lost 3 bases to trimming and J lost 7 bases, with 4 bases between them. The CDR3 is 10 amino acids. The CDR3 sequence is CSASCQPQHF. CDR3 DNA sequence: TGCAGTGCTAGTTGCCAGCCCCAGCATTTT.

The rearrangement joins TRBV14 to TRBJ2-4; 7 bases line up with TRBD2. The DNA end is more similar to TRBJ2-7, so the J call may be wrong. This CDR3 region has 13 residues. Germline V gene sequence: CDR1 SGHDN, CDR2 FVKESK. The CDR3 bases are TGTGCCAGCAGCCGCGGGACTATCTTCGAGCAGTACTTC. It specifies CASSRGTIFEQYF.